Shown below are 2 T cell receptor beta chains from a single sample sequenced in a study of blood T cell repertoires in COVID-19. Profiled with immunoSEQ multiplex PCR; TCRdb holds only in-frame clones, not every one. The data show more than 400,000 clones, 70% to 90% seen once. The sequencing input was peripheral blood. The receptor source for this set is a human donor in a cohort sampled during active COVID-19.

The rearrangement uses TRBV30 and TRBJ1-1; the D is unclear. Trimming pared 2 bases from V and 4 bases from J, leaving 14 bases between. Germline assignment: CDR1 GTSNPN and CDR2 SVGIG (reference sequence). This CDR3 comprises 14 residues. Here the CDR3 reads CAWSRGSRGTEAFF. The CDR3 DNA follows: TGTGCCTGGAGTCGGGGTTCTCGGGGCACTGAAGCTTTCTTT.

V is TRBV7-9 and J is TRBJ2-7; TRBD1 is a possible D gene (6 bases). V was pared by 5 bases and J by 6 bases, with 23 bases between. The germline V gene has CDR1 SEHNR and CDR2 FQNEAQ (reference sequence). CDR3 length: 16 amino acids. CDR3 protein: CASSPLIGRGRFEQYF. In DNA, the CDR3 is TGTGCCAGCAGCCCCCTGATAGGCAGGGGACGGTTCGAGCAGTACTTC.